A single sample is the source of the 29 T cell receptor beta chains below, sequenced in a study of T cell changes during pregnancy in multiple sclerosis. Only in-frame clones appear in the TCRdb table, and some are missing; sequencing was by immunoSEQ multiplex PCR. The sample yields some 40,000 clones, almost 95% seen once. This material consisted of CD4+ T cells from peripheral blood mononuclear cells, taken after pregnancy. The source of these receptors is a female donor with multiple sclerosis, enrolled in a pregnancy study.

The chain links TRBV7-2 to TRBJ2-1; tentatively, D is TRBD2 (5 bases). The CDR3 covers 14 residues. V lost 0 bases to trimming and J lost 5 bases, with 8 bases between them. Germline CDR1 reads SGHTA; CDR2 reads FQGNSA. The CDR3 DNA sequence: TGTGCCAGCAGCTTAGCGACCGGGGACAATGAGCAGTTCTTC. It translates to CASSLATGDNEQFF.

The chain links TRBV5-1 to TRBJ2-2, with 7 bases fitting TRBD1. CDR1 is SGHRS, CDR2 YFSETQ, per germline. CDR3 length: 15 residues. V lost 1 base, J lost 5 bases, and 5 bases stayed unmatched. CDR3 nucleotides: TGCGCCAGCAGCTTGACAGGGGCCCGAACCGGGGAGCTGTTTTTT. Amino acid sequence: CASSLTGARTGELFF.

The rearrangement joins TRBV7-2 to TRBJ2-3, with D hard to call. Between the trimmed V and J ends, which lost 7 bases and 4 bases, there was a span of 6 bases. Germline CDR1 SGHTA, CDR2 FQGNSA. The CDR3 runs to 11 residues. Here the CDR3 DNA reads TGTGCCAGCAAGGCGGCAGATACGCAGTATTTT. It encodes CASKAADTQYF.

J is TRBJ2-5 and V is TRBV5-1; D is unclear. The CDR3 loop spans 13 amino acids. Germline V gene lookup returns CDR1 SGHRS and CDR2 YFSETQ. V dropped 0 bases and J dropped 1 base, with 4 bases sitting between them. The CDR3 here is CASSLASQETQYF. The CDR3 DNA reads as TGCGCCAGCAGCTTGGCCAGCCAAGAGACCCAGTACTTC. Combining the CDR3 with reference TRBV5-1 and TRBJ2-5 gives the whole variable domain KAGVTQTPRYLIKTRGQQVTLSCSPISGHRSVSWYQQTPGQGLQFLFEYFSETQRNKGNFPGRFSGRQFSNSRSEMNVSTLELGDSALYLCASSLASQETQYFGPGTRLLVL.

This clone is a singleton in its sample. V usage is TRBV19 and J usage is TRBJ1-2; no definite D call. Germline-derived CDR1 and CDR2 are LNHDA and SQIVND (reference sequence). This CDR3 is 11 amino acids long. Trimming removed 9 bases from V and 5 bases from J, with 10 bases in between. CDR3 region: CASTPGYGYTF. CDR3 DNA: TGTGCCAGCACACCCGGGTATGGCTACACCTTC.

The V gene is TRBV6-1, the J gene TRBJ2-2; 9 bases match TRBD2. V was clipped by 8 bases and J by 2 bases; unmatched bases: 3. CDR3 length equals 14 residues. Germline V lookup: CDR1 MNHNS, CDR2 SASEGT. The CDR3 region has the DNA TGTGCCAGCGGGGGACTAGCAAACACCGGGGAGCTGTTTTTT. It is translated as CASGGLANTGELFF.

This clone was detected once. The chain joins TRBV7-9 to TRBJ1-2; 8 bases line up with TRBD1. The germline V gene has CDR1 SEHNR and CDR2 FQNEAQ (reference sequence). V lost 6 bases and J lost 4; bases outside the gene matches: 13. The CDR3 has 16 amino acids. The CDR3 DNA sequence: TGTGCCAGCAGGGGGACAGGAGCCCGCCGGTTCTATGGCTACACCTTC. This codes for CASRGTGARRFYGYTF.

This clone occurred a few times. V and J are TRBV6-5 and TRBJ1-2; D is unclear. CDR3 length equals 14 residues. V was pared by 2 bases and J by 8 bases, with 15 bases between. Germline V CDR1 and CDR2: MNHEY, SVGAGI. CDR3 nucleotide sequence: TGTGCCAGCAGTTACATCACACGGGTTGGCGGCTACACCTTC. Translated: CASSYITRVGGYTF.

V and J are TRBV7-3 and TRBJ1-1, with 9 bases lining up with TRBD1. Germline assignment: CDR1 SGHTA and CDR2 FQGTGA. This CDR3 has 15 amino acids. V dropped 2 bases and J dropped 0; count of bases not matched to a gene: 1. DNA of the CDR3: TGTGCCAGCAGCTTAGGACAGGGGATGAACACTGAAGCTTTCTTT. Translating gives CASSLGQGMNTEAFF.

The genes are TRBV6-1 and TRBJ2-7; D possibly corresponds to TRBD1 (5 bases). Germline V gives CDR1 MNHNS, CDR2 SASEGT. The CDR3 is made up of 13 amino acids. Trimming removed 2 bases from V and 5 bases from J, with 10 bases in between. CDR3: CASSEKGQDEQYF. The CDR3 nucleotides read TGTGCCAGCAGTGAAAAGGGGCAGGACGAGCAGTACTTC.

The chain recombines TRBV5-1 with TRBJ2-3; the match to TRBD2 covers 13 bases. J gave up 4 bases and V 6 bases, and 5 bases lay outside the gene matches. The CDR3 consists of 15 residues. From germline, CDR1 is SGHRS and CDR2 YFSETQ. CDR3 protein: CASTPTSGGPDTQYF. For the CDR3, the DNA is TGCGCCAGCACCCCGACTAGCGGGGGGCCAGATACGCAGTATTTT.

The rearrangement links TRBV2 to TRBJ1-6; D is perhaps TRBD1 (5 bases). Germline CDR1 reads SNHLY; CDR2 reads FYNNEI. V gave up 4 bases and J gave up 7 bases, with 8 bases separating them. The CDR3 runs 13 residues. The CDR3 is CASSGQPNSPLHF. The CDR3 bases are TGTGCCAGCAGTGGACAGCCGAATTCACCCCTCCACTTT.

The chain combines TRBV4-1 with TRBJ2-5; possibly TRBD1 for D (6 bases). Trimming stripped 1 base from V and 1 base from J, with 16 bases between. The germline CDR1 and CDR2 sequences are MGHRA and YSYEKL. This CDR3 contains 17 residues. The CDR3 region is CASSQASSLGAQETQYF. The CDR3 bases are TGCGCCAGCAGCCAAGCCTCCTCCCTGGGGGCCCAAGAGACCCAGTACTTC.

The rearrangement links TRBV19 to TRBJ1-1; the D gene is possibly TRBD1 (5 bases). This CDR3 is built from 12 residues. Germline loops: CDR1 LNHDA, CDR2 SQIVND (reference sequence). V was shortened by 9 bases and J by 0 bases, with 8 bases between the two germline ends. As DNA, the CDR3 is TGTGCCAGCGGACACTTGAACACTGAAGCTTTCTTT. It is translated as CASGHLNTEAFF.

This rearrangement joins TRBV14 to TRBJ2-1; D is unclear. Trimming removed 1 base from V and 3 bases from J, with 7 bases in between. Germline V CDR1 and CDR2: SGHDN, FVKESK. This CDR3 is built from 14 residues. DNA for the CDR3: TGTGCCAGCAGCCAAGGCACTTACTACAATGAGCAGTTCTTC. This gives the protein CASSQGTYYNEQFF. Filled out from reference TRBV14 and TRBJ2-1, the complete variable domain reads EAGVTQFPSHSVIEKGQTVTLRCDPISGHDNLYWYRRVMGKEIKFLLHFVKESKQDESGMPNNRFLAERTGGTYSTLKVQPAELEDSGVYFCASSQGTYYNEQFFGPGTRLTVL.

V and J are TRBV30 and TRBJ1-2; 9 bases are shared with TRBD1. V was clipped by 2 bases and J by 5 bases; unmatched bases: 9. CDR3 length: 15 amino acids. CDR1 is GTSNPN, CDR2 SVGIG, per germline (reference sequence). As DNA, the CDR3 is TGTGCCTGGAGTCCCGGGACAGGGCATAGGTATGGCTACACCTTC. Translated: CAWSPGTGHRYGYTF. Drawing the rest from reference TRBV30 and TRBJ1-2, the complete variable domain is SQTIHQWPATLVQPVGSPLSLECTVEGTSNPNLYWYRQAAGRGLQLLFYSVGIGQISSEVPQNLSASRPQDRQFILSSKKLLLSDSGFYLCAWSPGTGHRYGYTFGSGTRLTVV.

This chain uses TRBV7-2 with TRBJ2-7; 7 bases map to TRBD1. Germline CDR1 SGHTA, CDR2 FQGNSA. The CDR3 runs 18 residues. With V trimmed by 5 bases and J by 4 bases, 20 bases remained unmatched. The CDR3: CASSQRGNRGLKLYEQYF. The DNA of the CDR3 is TGTGCCAGCAGCCAGAGGGGCAACAGGGGATTGAAGTTATACGAGCAGTACTTC.

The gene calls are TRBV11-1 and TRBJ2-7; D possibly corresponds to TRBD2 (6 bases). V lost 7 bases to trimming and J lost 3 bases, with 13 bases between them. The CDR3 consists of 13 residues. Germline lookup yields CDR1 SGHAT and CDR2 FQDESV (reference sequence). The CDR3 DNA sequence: TGTGCCAGCACCAAAGGAGGGAACTACGAGCAGTACTTC. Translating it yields CASTKGGNYEQYF.

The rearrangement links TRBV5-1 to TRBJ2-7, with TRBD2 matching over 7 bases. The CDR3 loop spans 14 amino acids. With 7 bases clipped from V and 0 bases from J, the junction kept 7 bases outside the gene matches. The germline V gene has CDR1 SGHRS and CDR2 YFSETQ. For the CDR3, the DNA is TGCGCCAGCCGGATGGGGGGGGACTCCTACGAGCAGTACTTC. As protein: CASRMGGDSYEQYF.

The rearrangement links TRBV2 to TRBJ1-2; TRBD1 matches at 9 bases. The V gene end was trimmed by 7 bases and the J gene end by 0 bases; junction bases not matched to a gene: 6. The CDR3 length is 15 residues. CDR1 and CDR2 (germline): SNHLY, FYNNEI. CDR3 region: CASTPGQGTNYGYTF. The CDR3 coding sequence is TGTGCCAGCACCCCAGGACAGGGGACTAACTATGGCTACACCTTC. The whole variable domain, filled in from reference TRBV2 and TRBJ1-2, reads EPEVTQTPSHQVTQMGQEVILRCVPISNHLYFYWYRQILGQKVEFLVSFYNNEISEKSEIFDDQFSVERPDGSNFTLKIRSTKLEDSAMYFCASTPGQGTNYGYTFGSGTRLTVV.

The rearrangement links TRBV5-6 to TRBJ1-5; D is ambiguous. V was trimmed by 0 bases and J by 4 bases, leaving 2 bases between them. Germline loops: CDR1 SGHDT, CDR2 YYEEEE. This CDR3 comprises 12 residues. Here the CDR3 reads CASSLANQPQHF. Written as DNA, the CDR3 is TGTGCCAGCAGCTTGGCGAATCAGCCCCAGCATTTT.

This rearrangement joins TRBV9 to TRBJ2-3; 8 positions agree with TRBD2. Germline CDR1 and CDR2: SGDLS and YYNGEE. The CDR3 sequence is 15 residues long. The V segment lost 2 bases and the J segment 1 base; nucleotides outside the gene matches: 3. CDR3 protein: CASSVSAGGTDTQYF. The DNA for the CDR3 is TGTGCCAGCAGCGTCTCAGCGGGGGGCACAGATACGCAGTATTTT.

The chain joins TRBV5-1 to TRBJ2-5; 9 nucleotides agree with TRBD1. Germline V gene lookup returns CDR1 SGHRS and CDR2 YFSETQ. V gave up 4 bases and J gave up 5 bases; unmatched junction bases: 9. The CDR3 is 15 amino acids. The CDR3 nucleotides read TGCGCCAGCAGCACACGGACAGGGGTTGGGGAGACCCAGTACTTC. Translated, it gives CASSTRTGVGETQYF.

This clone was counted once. CDR3 nucleotide sequence: TGTGCCAGCTCACCGGGGAGAGGCACCGGGGAGCTGTTTTTT. Encoded protein: CASSPGRGTGELFF. This chain connects TRBV18 to TRBJ2-2, with a weak D call TRBD2 (5 bases). Germline lookup yields CDR1 KGHSH and CDR2 LQKENI. V was shortened by 3 bases and J by 4 bases, with 9 bases between the two germline ends. This CDR3 region has 14 residues.

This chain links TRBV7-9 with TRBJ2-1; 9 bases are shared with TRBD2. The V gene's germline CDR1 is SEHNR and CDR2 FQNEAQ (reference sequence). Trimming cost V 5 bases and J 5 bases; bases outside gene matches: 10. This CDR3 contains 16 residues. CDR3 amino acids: CASSTKPGLADNEQFF. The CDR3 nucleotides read TGTGCCAGCAGCACGAAGCCGGGACTAGCTGACAATGAGCAGTTCTTC.

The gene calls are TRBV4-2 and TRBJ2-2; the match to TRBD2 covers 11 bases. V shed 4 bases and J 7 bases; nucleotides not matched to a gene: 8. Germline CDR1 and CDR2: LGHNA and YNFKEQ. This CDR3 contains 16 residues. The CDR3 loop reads CASSPLSGGADGELFF. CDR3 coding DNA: TGTGCCAGCAGCCCACTTAGCGGGGGGGCCGACGGGGAGCTGTTTTTT.

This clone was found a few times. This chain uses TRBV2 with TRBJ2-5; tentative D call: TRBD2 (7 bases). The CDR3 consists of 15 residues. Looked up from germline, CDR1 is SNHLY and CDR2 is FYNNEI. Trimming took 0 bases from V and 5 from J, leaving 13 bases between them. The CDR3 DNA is TGTGCCAGCAGTGAAGCTCGCGGGGGCCTGGAGACCCAGTACTTC. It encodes CASSEARGGLETQYF.

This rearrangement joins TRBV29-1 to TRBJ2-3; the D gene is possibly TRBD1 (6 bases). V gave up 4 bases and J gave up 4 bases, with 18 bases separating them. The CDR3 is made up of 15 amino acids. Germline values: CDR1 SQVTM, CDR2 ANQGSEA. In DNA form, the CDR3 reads TGCAGCGTTGCGAATTTGGCAGGGGTCGCAGATACGCAGTATTTT. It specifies CSVANLAGVADTQYF.

For the CDR3, the DNA is TGTGCCAGCAGCTTGTTGGCGGGCGAGCAGTACTTC. As protein: CASSLLAGEQYF. The chain carries TRBV5-5 and TRBJ2-7; perhaps TRBD2 as D (5 bases). CDR1 and CDR2 (germline): SGHKS, YYEKEE (reference sequence). V was clipped by 1 base and J by 6 bases, with 8 bases between them. The CDR3 covers 12 residues.